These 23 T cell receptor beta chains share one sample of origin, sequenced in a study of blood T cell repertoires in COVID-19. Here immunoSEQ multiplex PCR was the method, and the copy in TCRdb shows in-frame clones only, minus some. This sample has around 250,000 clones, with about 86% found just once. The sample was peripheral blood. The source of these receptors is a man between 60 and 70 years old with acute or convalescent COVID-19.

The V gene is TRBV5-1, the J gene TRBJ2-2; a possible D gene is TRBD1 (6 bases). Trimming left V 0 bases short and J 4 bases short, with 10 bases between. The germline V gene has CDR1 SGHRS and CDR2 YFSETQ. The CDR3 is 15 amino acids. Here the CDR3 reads CASSLGDIGTGELFF. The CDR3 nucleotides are TGCGCCAGCAGCTTGGGGGACATTGGCACCGGGGAGCTGTTTTTT.

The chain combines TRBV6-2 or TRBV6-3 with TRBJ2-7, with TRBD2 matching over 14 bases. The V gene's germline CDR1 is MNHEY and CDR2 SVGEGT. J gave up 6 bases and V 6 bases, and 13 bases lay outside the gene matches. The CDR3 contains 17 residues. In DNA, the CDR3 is TGTGCCAGCAGCCCCCTTCGAACGGGACTAGCGGGAGCCGAGCAGTACTTC. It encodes CASSPLRTGLAGAEQYF.

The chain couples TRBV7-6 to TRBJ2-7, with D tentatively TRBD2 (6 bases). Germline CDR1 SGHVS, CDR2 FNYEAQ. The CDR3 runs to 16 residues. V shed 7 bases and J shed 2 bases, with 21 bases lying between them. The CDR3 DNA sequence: TGTGCCAGCACGAATGATGTCGGAGGGTTCCCCTACGAGCAGTACTTC. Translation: CASTNDVGGFPYEQYF.

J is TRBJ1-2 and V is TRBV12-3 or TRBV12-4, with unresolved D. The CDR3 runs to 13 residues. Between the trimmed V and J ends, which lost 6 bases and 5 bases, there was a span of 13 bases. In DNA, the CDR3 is TGTGCCAGCAGCTCACTCAGAGGGTATGGCTACACCTTC. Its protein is CASSSLRGYGYTF.

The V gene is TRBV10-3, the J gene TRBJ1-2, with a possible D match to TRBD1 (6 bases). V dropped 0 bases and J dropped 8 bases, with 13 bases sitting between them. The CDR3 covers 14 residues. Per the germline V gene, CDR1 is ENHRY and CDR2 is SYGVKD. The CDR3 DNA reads TGTGCCATCAGTGAGTCGAACAGGGCGGAGGGCTACACCTTC. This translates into CAISESNRAEGYTF.

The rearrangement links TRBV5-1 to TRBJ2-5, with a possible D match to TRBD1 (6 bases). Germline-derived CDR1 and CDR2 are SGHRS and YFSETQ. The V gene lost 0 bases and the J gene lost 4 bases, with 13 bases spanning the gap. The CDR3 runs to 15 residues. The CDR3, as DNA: TGCGCCAGCAGCTTGGCAGGGGTCAGGAGAGAGACCCAGTACTTC. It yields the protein CASSLAGVRRETQYF.

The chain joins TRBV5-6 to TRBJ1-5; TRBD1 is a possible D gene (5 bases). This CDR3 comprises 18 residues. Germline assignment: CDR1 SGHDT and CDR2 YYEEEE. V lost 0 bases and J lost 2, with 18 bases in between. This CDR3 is CASSLAGYSGRGNQPQHF. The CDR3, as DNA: TGTGCCAGCAGCTTGGCAGGGTATTCCGGGCGAGGCAATCAGCCCCAGCATTTT.

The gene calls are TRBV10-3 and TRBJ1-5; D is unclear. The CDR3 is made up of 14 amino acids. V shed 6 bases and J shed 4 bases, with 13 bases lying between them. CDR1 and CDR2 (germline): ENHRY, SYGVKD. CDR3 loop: CAISPGSLNQPQHF. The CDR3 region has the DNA TGTGCCATCAGCCCCGGGTCCCTAAATCAGCCCCAGCATTTT.

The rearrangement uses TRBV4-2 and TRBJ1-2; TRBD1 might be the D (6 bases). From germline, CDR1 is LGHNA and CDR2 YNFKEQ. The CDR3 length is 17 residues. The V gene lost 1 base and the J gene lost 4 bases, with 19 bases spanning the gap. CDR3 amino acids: CASSQVQGSAGLYGYTF. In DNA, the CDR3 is TGTGCCAGCAGCCAAGTACAGGGTTCCGCTGGACTCTATGGCTACACCTTC.

Written as DNA, the CDR3 is TGTGCCAGCAGCTCAAGCGGGAGGGGAGAGACCCAGTACTTC. Translated: CASSSSGRGETQYF. This chain uses TRBV11-3 with TRBJ2-5, with 10 bases matching TRBD2. CDR1 and CDR2 from the germline V gene are SGHNT and YENEEA. CDR3 size: 14 residues. The J segment lost 4 bases and the V segment lost 4 bases, leaving 3 bases of the junction unmatched.

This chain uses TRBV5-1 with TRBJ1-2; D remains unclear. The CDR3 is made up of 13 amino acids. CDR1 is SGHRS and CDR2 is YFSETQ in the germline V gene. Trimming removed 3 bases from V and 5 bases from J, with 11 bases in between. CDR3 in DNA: TGCGCCAGCAGCTCTTCGACGGAGTATGGCTACACCTTC. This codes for CASSSSTEYGYTF.

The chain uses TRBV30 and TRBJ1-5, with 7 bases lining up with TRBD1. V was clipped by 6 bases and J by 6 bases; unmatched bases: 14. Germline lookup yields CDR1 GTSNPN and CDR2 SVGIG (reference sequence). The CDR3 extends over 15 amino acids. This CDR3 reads CACQDKRQGRQPQHF. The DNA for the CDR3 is TGTGCCTGCCAAGATAAAAGACAGGGACGTCAGCCCCAGCATTTT. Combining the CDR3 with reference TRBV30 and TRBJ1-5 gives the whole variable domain SQTIHQWPATLVQPVGSPLSLECTVEGTSNPNLYWYRQAAGRGLQLLFYSVGIGQISSEVPQNLSASRPQDRQFILSSKKLLLSDSGFYLCACQDKRQGRQPQHFGDGTRLSIL.

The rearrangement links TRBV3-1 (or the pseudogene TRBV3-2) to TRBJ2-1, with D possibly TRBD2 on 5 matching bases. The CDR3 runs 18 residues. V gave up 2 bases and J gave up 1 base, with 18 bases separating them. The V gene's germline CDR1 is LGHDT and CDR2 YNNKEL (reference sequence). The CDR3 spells CASSQIGRTATSYNEQFF. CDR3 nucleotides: TGTGCCAGCAGCCAAATTGGTAGGACTGCAACTTCCTACAATGAGCAGTTCTTC.

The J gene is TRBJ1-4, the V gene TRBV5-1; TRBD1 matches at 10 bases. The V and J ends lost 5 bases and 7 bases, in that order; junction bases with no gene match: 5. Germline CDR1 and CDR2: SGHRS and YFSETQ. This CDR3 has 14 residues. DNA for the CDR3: TGCGCCAGCAGTCCGACAGGGGGCATTGAAAAACTGTTTTTT. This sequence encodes CASSPTGGIEKLFF.

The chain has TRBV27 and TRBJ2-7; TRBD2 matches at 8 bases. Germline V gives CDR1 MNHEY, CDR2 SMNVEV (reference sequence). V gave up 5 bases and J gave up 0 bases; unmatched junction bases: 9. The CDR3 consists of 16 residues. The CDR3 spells CASSPIAGISSYEQYF. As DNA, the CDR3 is TGTGCCAGCAGTCCCATAGCGGGGATATCCTCCTACGAGCAGTACTTC.

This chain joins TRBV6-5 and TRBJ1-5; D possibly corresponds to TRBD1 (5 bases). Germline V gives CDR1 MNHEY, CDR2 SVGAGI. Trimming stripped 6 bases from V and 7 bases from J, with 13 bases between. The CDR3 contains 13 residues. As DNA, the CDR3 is TGTGCCAGCAGACCCGGGGGTGGGCAGCCCCAGCATTTT. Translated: CASRPGGGQPQHF.

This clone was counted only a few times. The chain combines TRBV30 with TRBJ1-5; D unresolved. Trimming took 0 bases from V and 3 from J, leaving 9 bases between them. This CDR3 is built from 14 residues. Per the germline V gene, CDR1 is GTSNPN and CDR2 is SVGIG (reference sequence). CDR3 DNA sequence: TGTGCCTGGAGTGTTGGTCAGGTCAATCAGCCCCAGCATTTT. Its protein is CAWSVGQVNQPQHF. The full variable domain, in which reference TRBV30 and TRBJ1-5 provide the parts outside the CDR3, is SQTIHQWPATLVQPVGSPLSLECTVEGTSNPNLYWYRQAAGRGLQLLFYSVGIGQISSEVPQNLSASRPQDRQFILSSKKLLLSDSGFYLCAWSVGQVNQPQHFGDGTRLSIL.

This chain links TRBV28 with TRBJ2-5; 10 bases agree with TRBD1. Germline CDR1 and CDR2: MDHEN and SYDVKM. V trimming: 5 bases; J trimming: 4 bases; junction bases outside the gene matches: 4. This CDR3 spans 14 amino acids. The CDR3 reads CASSATGGGETQYF. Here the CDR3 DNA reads TGTGCCAGCAGTGCGACAGGGGGCGGAGAGACCCAGTACTTC.

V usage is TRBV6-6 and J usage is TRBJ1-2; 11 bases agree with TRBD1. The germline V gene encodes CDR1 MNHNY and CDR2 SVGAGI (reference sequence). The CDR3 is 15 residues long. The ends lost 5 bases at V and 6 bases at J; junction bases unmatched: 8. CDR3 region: CASSTPGQGAHGYTF. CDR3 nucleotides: TGTGCCAGCAGTACTCCTGGACAGGGGGCCCATGGCTACACCTTC.

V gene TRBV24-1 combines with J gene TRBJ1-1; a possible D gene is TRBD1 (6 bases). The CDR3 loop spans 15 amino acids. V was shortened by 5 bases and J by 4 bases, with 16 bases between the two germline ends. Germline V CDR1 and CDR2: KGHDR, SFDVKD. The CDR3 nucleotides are TGTGCCACCAGTGTCCGGGGGGGCCCCACCACTGAAGCTTTCTTT. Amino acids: CATSVRGGPTTEAFF.

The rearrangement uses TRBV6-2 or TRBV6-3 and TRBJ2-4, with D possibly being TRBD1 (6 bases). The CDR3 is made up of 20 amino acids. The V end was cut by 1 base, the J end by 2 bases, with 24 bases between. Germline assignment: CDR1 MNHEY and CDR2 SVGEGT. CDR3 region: CASSYFEPGHNGVPKNIQYF. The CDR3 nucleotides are TGTGCCAGCAGTTACTTTGAACCGGGACACAATGGGGTGCCCAAAAACATTCAGTACTTC.

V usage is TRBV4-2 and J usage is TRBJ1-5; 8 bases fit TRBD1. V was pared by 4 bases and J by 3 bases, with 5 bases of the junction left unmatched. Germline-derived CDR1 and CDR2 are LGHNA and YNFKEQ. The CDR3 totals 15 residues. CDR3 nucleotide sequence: TGTGCCAGCAGCCTAACAGGGGGGTTCAATCAGCCCCAGCATTTT. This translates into CASSLTGGFNQPQHF.

The CDR3 is CASSLWQGREQYF. As DNA, the CDR3 is TGTGCCAGCAGTTTATGGCAGGGTCGCGAGCAGTACTTC. The chain combines TRBV12-3 or TRBV12-4 with TRBJ2-7; D may be TRBD1 (5 bases). Trimming took off 2 bases at V and 6 bases at J, with 11 bases between the two ends. CDR3 size: 13 residues.